The entry below describes one T cell receptor beta chain. The entry originates in a study of blood T cell repertoires in COVID-19. Study overall: Samples taken during acute and convalescent COVID-19 were collected in the United States, Italy and Spain. Sources were T cells, B-cell-depleted T cells, or PBMCs; the material itself was cDNA or gDNA.

Source study methods: Researchers report that nucleated cell counts were estimated from reference gene primer amplification. Here immunoSEQ multiplex PCR was the method, and the copy in TCRdb shows in-frame clones only, minus some. V and J calls and clone size come straight from that table; D and trimming were deduced from the DNA. Among about 100,000 clones, about 77% were seen once, and the ten largest hold around 17%. The CDR3 loop spans 15 amino acids. V gave up 4 bases and J gave up 3 bases, with 12 bases separating them. Germline CDR1 and CDR2: MNHEY and SVGAGI. This TCR was sampled from a human donor in a cohort sampled during active COVID-19. The rearrangement links TRBV6-5 to TRBJ1-4; a possible D gene is TRBD1 (5 bases). Specimen: peripheral blood. Written as DNA, the CDR3 is TGTGCCAGCAGTTCCAGGGTTGGGGCTAATGAAAAACTGTTTTTT. This gives the protein CASSSRVGANEKLFF.